The 24 T cell receptor beta chains below all came from one sample that was sequenced in a study of blood T cell repertoires in COVID-19 (dated by TCRdb to 2020 to 2021). Libraries were made using the immunoSEQ multiplex PCR assay. Imported from immuneACCESS, the table was reduced by TCRdb to in-frame sequences with V and J called. These copies leave out some clones; in studies compared against another copy, an unresolved V gene accounts for under half, and the cause of the remainder is not known. The sample table holds 490,000 or so clones, of which 88% were seen once. The ten largest clonotypes hold 6.5% to 9.5% of the sample. The specimen sequenced was PBMCs or T cells enriched from blood (not recorded which). The receptors were gathered from an older woman who had recovered from COVID-19.

V and J are TRBV30 and TRBJ1-6; D perhaps matches TRBD1 (6 bases). From germline, CDR1 is GTSNPN and CDR2 SVGIG (reference sequence). The V and J ends lost 4 bases and 9 bases respectively, with 22 bases between them. The CDR3 length is 16 residues. In DNA, the CDR3 is TGTGCCTGGACTCGACCAGGGCCCCAAGGGGGTTCACCCCTCCACTTT. This sequence encodes CAWTRPGPQGGSPLHF.

The chain links TRBV6-1 to TRBJ1-2; 11 positions agree with TRBD1. In germline, CDR1 is MNHNS, CDR2 SASEGT. The CDR3 consists of 16 residues. Trimming at V came to 1 base and at J to 3 bases, leaving 4 bases not matched to a gene. The chain's CDR3 is CASSEVDRGRDYGYTF. The CDR3, as DNA: TGTGCCAGCAGTGAAGTGGACAGGGGGCGAGACTATGGCTACACCTTC.

The V call is TRBV30, the J call TRBJ1-3; D unresolved. V was cut by 3 bases and J by 4 bases, with 13 bases left in between. This CDR3 is built from 14 residues. Germline CDR1 GTSNPN, CDR2 SVGIG (reference sequence). DNA of the CDR3: TGTGCCTGGAGCCGGACTAAAGGAGGAAACACCATATATTTT. Translating gives CAWSRTKGGNTIYF. The whole variable domain, remainder taken from reference TRBV30 and TRBJ1-3, is SQTIHQWPATLVQPVGSPLSLECTVEGTSNPNLYWYRQAAGRGLQLLFYSVGIGQISSEVPQNLSASRPQDRQFILSSKKLLLSDSGFYLCAWSRTKGGNTIYFGEGSWLTVV.

V gene TRBV14 combines with J gene TRBJ1-2; 7 bases are a match to TRBD1. V shed 4 bases, J shed 7 bases, and the junction held 3 bases outside the gene matches. The germline CDR1 and CDR2 sequences are SGHDN and FVKESK. The CDR3 has 12 amino acids. The DNA of the CDR3 is TGTGCCAGCAGCCCGCGACAGGGTGGCTACACCTTC. This translates into CASSPRQGGYTF.

V and J are TRBV11-2 and TRBJ1-6; the match to TRBD1 covers 7 bases. This CDR3 is built from 13 residues. Trimming cost V 1 base and J 12 bases; bases outside gene matches: 3. Germline loops: CDR1 SGHAT, CDR2 FQNNGV. CDR3 sequence reads: CASSLGTGGPLHF. CDR3 DNA: TGTGCCAGCAGCTTAGGGACAGGCGGACCCCTCCACTTT.

This clone showed up just a few times. The chain carries TRBV3-1 (or the pseudogene TRBV3-2) and TRBJ1-2; D is ambiguous. The V gene's germline CDR1 is LGHDT and CDR2 YNNKEL (reference sequence). V lost 1 base to trimming and J lost 3 bases, with 3 bases between them. The CDR3 is 12 residues long. The CDR3 DNA reads as TGTGCCAGCAGCCAAGCGGACTATGGCTACACCTTC. Translation gives CASSQADYGYTF.

The J gene is TRBJ2-1, the V gene TRBV7-9; 8 bases line up with TRBD2. Germline CDR1 SEHNR, CDR2 FQNEAQ (reference sequence). The length of the CDR3 is 16 residues. J was trimmed by 4 bases and V by 5 bases; bases with no gene match: 10. The CDR3 region has the DNA TGTGCCAGCAGCCCCGTCGGGAGGGGCGCGTACAATGAGCAGTTCTTC. Translated: CASSPVGRGAYNEQFF.

V usage is TRBV5-1 and J usage is TRBJ2-5; TRBD2 aligns across 9 bases. The length of the CDR3 is 17 residues. Germline-derived CDR1 and CDR2 are SGHRS and YFSETQ. The junction had 11 bases not matched to a gene; V was cut back by 0 bases and J by 5 bases. Here the CDR3 reads CASSLVLSGGPGETQYF. The CDR3 coding sequence is TGCGCCAGCAGCTTGGTTCTTAGCGGGGGCCCCGGGGAGACCCAGTACTTC. Full variable domain (missing parts from reference TRBV5-1 and TRBJ2-5): KAGVTQTPRYLIKTRGQQVTLSCSPISGHRSVSWYQQTPGQGLQFLFEYFSETQRNKGNFPGRFSGRQFSNSRSEMNVSTLELGDSALYLCASSLVLSGGPGETQYFGPGTRLLVL.

Written as DNA, the CDR3 is TGTGCCAGTAGTACTTGGGACAGGCTGAACACTGAAGCTTTCTTT. Translation gives CASSTWDRLNTEAFF. This chain uses TRBV19 with TRBJ1-1; 8 bases align to TRBD1. The V gene's germline CDR1 is LNHDA and CDR2 SQIVND (reference sequence). Germline trimming cut 4 bases from V and 0 bases from J; bases unmatched to any gene: 4. The CDR3 spans 15 residues. The whole variable domain, remainder taken from reference TRBV19 and TRBJ1-1, is DGGITQSPKYLFRKEGQNVTLSCEQNLNHDAMYWYRQDPGQGLRLIYYSQIVNDFQKGDIAEGYSVSREKKESFPLTVTSAQKNPTAFYLCASSTWDRLNTEAFFGQGTRLTVV.

V and J are TRBV18 and TRBJ2-1; D is perhaps TRBD2 (7 bases). CDR1 and CDR2 from the germline V gene are KGHSH and LQKENI. This CDR3 is 15 amino acids long. Trimming took off 2 bases at V and 1 base at J, with 9 bases between the two ends. The CDR3 coding sequence is TGTGCCAGCTCACCAGAGGGGGGGTCCTACAATGAGCAGTTCTTC. Translated, it gives CASSPEGGSYNEQFF.

The chain carries TRBV19 and TRBJ2-6, with D maybe TRBD1 (6 bases). This CDR3 has 16 amino acids. The germline gives CDR1 LNHDA, CDR2 SQIVND (reference sequence). Trimming took off 7 bases at V and 8 bases at J, with 21 bases between the two ends. CDR3 nucleotide sequence: TGTGCCAGTACCGGACAGCCTCTCTCTAGGTCCAACGTCCTGACTTTC. Amino acids: CASTGQPLSRSNVLTF.

The gene calls are TRBV7-9 and TRBJ2-2; D perhaps matches TRBD1 (5 bases). The V gene lost 2 bases and the J gene lost 5 bases, with 6 bases spanning the gap. This CDR3 has 13 residues. Germline V CDR1 and CDR2: SEHNR, FQNEAQ (reference sequence). The CDR3 is CASSLQGTGELFF. The CDR3, as DNA: TGTGCCAGCAGCTTACAGGGAACCGGGGAGCTGTTTTTT.

The DNA for the CDR3 is TGCGCCAGCAGCTTGGGGTTCGGGGGGAAGAACACCGGGGAGCTGTTTTTT. Its translation: CASSLGFGGKNTGELFF. The rearrangement links TRBV5-1 to TRBJ2-2; 7 positions agree with TRBD2. The V and J ends lost 0 bases and 1 base, in that order; junction bases with no gene match: 6. The germline V gene has CDR1 SGHRS and CDR2 YFSETQ. The CDR3 is 17 residues long.

The chain uses TRBV4-1 and TRBJ2-3; TRBD2 might be the D (5 bases). The germline V gene has CDR1 MGHRA and CDR2 YSYEKL. Trimming pared 1 base from V and 5 bases from J, leaving 22 bases between. The CDR3 contains 18 residues. The CDR3 loop reads CASSQAIGLFTGIDTQYF. The CDR3 DNA is TGCGCCAGCAGCCAAGCTATTGGACTTTTTACGGGGATAGATACGCAGTATTTT.

The chain employs TRBV11-2 and TRBJ2-2; 8 positions match TRBD1. The V segment lost 3 bases and the J segment 7 bases; nucleotides outside the gene matches: 7. The CDR3 contains 15 residues. CDR1 is SGHAT, CDR2 FQNNGV, per germline. The CDR3 DNA follows: TGTGCCAGCAGCTTTCCGACAGGGGCGGTCGGGGAGCTGTTTTTT. Protein sequence: CASSFPTGAVGELFF.

A note on this clone: Within the sample, other DNA sequences also encode this same CDR3. The chain uses TRBV5-4 and TRBJ1-4, with a possible D match to TRBD1 (5 bases). V was pared by 4 bases and J by 8 bases, with 12 bases between. This CDR3 contains 13 residues. Looked up from germline, CDR1 is SGHNT and CDR2 is YYREEE (reference sequence). The CDR3 DNA is TGTGCCAGCAGCCCTCAGGGAGGGGAAAAACTGTTTTTT. Its protein is CASSPQGGEKLFF.

The chain has TRBV2 and TRBJ1-1, with D perhaps matching TRBD1 (6 bases). The CDR3 runs to 15 residues. Germline CDR1 SNHLY, CDR2 FYNNEI. V was pared by 6 bases and J by 0 bases, with 14 bases between. CDR3 sequence reads: CASRGGWTVNTEAFF. The CDR3 nucleotides read TGTGCCAGCAGGGGCGGGTGGACAGTGAACACTGAAGCTTTCTTT. The full variable domain, its missing parts supplied by reference TRBV2 and TRBJ1-1, is EPEVTQTPSHQVTQMGQEVILRCVPISNHLYFYWYRQILGQKVEFLVSFYNNEISEKSEIFDDQFSVERPDGSNFTLKIRSTKLEDSAMYFCASRGGWTVNTEAFFGQGTRLTVV.

This chain joins TRBV1 and TRBJ1-1. TRBV1 is a known pseudogene. This CDR3 is built from 15 residues. In DNA form, the CDR3 reads TGCACCAGCAGCCAAGACCTACCCCTGGTGACTGAAGCTTTCTTT. This translates into CTSSQDLPLVTEAFF.

The V gene is TRBV11-2, the J gene TRBJ2-7; no firm D call. With 4 bases removed from V and 2 bases from J, the gap between germline ends came to 9 bases. This CDR3 is 13 amino acids long. CDR1 and CDR2 from the germline V gene are SGHAT and FQNNGV. The CDR3, as DNA: TGTGCCAGCAGCTCTCCCCCCCCCTACGAGCAGTACTTC. The encoded protein is CASSSPPPYEQYF.

The genes are TRBV5-4 and TRBJ2-6, with D possibly TRBD1 on 5 matching bases. The CDR3 is 17 residues long. Looked up from germline, CDR1 is SGHNT and CDR2 is YYREEE (reference sequence). V lost 2 bases and J lost 0, with 12 bases in between. Written as DNA, the CDR3 is TGTGCCAGCAGCTTTGGCAGGGCCCTCTCTGGGGCCAACGTCCTGACTTTC. Its protein product is CASSFGRALSGANVLTF.

This clone was picked up a small number of times. The J gene is TRBJ1-4, the V gene TRBV2; 7 nucleotides agree with TRBD1. Losses at the gene ends were 6 bases for V and 3 bases for J; bases not matched to a gene: 7. Germline V gene data show CDR1 as SNHLY and CDR2 as FYNNEI. CDR3 length: 15 residues. As DNA, the CDR3 is TGTGCCAGCAGCTTACAGGGGTCGGCTAATGAAAAACTGTTTTTT. Encoded protein: CASSLQGSANEKLFF.

This chain connects TRBV7-2 to TRBJ1-6; no firm D call. Germline V CDR1 and CDR2: SGHTA, FQGNSA. CDR3 length equals 13 residues. The ends were cut back, 5 bases at V and 8 bases at J, with 10 bases in the middle. Here the CDR3 DNA reads TGTGCCAGCAGCCTTCTGTTGTATTCACCCCTCCACTTT. This gives the protein CASSLLLYSPLHF.

The chain employs TRBV10-3 and TRBJ1-1; D gene ambiguous. The ends were cut back, 4 bases at V and 3 bases at J, with 9 bases in the middle. The CDR3 is 13 amino acids. Germline values: CDR1 ENHRY, CDR2 SYGVKD. The CDR3 DNA follows: TGTGCCATCAGTGTAGGCGGAGACACTGAAGCTTTCTTT. Translating gives CAISVGGDTEAFF.

The rearrangement links TRBV29-1 to TRBJ1-1, with 11 bases aligning to TRBD1. The CDR3 is 11 residues long. The J segment lost 5 bases and the V segment lost 7 bases, leaving 0 bases of the junction unmatched. CDR1 is SQVTM and CDR2 is ANQGSEA in the germline V gene. CDR3 amino acids: CSGDRGTEAFF. The CDR3 DNA follows: TGCAGCGGGGACAGGGGGACTGAAGCTTTCTTT.